These T cell receptor beta chains were read from a single sample in a study of Graves' ophthalmopathy and Graves' hyperthyroidism. TCRdb reprocessed the multiplex PCR reads with MiXCR, giving one entry per CDR3 protein. The sample carries around 1.1 million distinct CDR3 sequences, 35% to 40% recorded once. Sequences were obtained from peripheral blood or thyroid tissue (not recorded which). The receptors derive from an adult man with Graves' hyperthyroidism. The CDR3 runs from the conserved cysteine through the conserved F or W. The order of the fields is J gene, CDR3 length, clone size, D gene, V gene, CDR3 DNA, CDR3 protein. A D gene is named only where the DNA matches it firmly. Some rows mark clone size as missing; the rest say once, few, many or name a class of expanded clone.

TRBJ1-5 | 15 | . | . | TRBV9 | TGTGCCAGCAGTGAACTCGGGACGAACAATCAGCCCCAGCATTTT | CASSELGTNNQPQHF
TRBJ2-6 | 17 | . | . | TRBV10-3 | TGTGCCATCAGCAGCCAAGACCCTCACACTGGGGCCAACGTCCTGACTTTC | CAISSQDPHTGANVLTF
TRBJ1-1 | 16 | few | . | TRBV7-3 | TGTGCCAGCAGCTTAACGGCCTTGACGGGAGGAACTGAAGCTTTCTTT | CASSLTALTGGTEAFF
TRBJ2-2 | 17 | few | TRBD2 | TRBV9 | TGTGCCAGCAGCGGACGGACGGGACTAGCGGGCCCCGGGGAGCTGTTTTTT | CASSGRTGLAGPGELFF
TRBJ1-1 | 15 | . | TRBD1 | TRBV7-9 | TGTGCCAGCAGCCTACAGGGGGGAGCTAACTATGAAGCTTTCTTT | CASSLQGGANYEAFF
TRBJ1-2 | 13 | many | . | TRBV20-1 | TGCAGTGCTAGTATGCCGGCAAACTATGGCTACACCTTC | CSASMPANYGYTF
TRBJ2-7 | 15 | many | TRBD1 | TRBV29-1 | TGCAGCGTTGAAGCCGGGACAGGGATAACCTACGAGCAGTACTTC | CSVEAGTGITYEQYF
TRBJ1-1 | 16 | many | . | TRBV20-1 | TGCAGTGCTAGAGATAAGTCTTTCTGGGTGAACACTGAAGCTTTCTTT | CSARDKSFWVNTEAFF
TRBJ2-7 | 15 | many | . | TRBV10-3 | TGTGCCATCAGAGCGGAAAAGAGGGGGTCGGTGGAGCAGTACTTC | CAIRAEKRGSVEQYF
TRBJ1-1 | 11 | . | TRBD1 | TRBV6-2/TRBV6-3 | TGTGCCACGGGACAGGGTGGAGAAGCTTTCTTT | CATGQGGEAFF
TRBJ2-7 | 14 | few | . | TRBV12-3/TRBV12-4 | TGTGCCAGCAGTTCATCCTATCAGAGCGGTTCGCAGTACTTC | CASSSSYQSGSQYF
TRBJ1-1 | 15 | . | . | TRBV25-1 | TGTGCCAGCAGTTACTTAGAGGGTTCTAGCACTGAAGCTTTCTTT | CASSYLEGSSTEAFF
TRBJ2-7 | 14 | many | . | TRBV10-3 | TGTGCCGCGAGGCAGGCAGGGGAGGTCTACGAGCAGTACTTC | CAARQAGEVYEQYF
TRBJ1-2 | 14 | . | TRBD1 | TRBV15 | TGTGCCACCAGCAGAGATACAGGGGTGGCTGGCTACACCTTC | CATSRDTGVAGYTF
TRBJ1-5 | 15 | many | TRBD1 | TRBV2 | TGTGCCAGCAGACGACAGGGGTCTGACAATCAGCCCCAGCATTTT | CASRRQGSDNQPQHF
TRBJ2-7 | 15 | few | TRBD1 | TRBV6-2/TRBV6-3 | TGTGCCAGCAGCCACCGAAGAGGACAGGGAAACGAGCAGTACTTC | CASSHRRGQGNEQYF
TRBJ1-1 | 14 | . | . | TRBV5-1 | TGCGCCAGCAGGACAGCTTCCATGAACACTGAAGCTTTCTTT | CASRTASMNTEAFF
TRBJ1-3 | 15 | few | . | TRBV7-8 | TGTGCCAGCAGCCGACTCACCGAATCTGGAAACACCATATATTTT | CASSRLTESGNTIYF
TRBJ2-2 | 16 | few | TRBD1 | TRBV7-8 | TGTGCCAGCAGACTCGTAGGGACAGGCGGAACCGGGGAGCTGTTTTTT | CASRLVGTGGTGELFF
TRBJ2-5 | 13 | . | TRBD1 | TRBV2 | TGTGCCAGCAGGAAGACAGGGGGCGGAGGGCAGTACTTC | CASRKTGGGGQYF
TRBJ2-3 | 16 | few | TRBD2 | TRBV20-1 | TGCAGTGCTAGTCCGTGGGGGGAGGGAGACACAGATACGCAGTATTTT | CSASPWGEGDTDTQYF
TRBJ2-1 | 13 | . | . | TRBV25-1 | TGTGCCAGCAGGAGAAAGGGTGGAAGTGAGCAGTTCTTC | CASRRKGGSEQFF
TRBJ2-6 | 17 | many | . | TRBV9 | TGTGCCAGCAGCGGAGGCCTCATCGCGCGTGGGGCCAACGTCCTGACTTTC | CASSGGLIARGANVLTF
TRBJ1-2 | 15 | many | TRBD1 | TRBV9 | TGTGCCAGCAGCGGACGACAGGGTAGAGGCTATGGCTACACCTTC | CASSGRQGRGYGYTF
TRBJ2-7 | 13 | . | . | TRBV19 | TGTGCCAGTAGCAACAGGGACAAATACGGGCAGTACTTC | CASSNRDKYGQYF
TRBJ1-6 | 14 | . | . | TRBV10-2 | TGCGCCAGCAGTGAGTCAGGGGGAAATTCACCCCTCCACTTT | CASSESGGNSPLHF
TRBJ2-2 | 17 | . | . | TRBV24-1 | TGTGCCACCAGTGATTTCGGGCCTCCTTGGGCGACCGGGGAGCTGTTTTTT | CATSDFGPPWATGELFF
TRBJ1-1 | 14 | . | . | TRBV25-1 | TGTGCCAGCGTTGAGAGTACTGTGAACACTGAAGCTTTCTTT | CASVESTVNTEAFF
TRBJ2-5 | 15 | many | TRBD1 | TRBV7-6 | TGTGCCAGCAGCTCGATGGGACAGGGGAGCGAGACCCAGTACTTC | CASSSMGQGSETQYF
TRBJ1-6 | 15 | . | TRBD1 | TRBV2 | TGTGCCAGCAGCAGGGGGCTAGCCTATAATTCACCCCTCCACTTT | CASSRGLAYNSPLHF
TRBJ2-7 | 13 | . | . | TRBV7-8 | TGTGCCAGCAGCTTAGTGGGGGGAGCCGAGCAGTACTTC | CASSLVGGAEQYF
TRBJ1-2 | 14 | many | . | TRBV7-2 | TGTGCCAGCAGCTTATTCAGGGGTTCGGATGGCTACACCTTC | CASSLFRGSDGYTF
TRBJ1-2 | 13 | many | TRBD1 | TRBV29-1 | TGCAGCGTTGTCCTGGGACAGGGCCACGGCTACACCTTC | CSVVLGQGHGYTF
TRBJ1-6 | 15 | . | TRBD1 | TRBV15 | TGTGCCACCAGCAGCGGGACAGGGGGGGATTCACCCCTCCACTTT | CATSSGTGGDSPLHF
TRBJ2-7 | 13 | few | . | TRBV20-1 | TGCAGTGCTAGGGGACCCGGGGCCTACGAGCAGTACTTC | CSARGPGAYEQYF
TRBJ1-2 | 15 | many | TRBD1 | TRBV14 | TGTGCCAGCAGCCGGTCAGCAGGGGGGAGCTATGGCTACACCTTC | CASSRSAGGSYGYTF
TRBJ2-6 | 13 | many | . | TRBV19 | TGTGCCAGTATGCCCTCTGGGGCCAACGTCCTGACTTTC | CASMPSGANVLTF
TRBJ1-1 | 14 | . | . | TRBV30 | TGTGCCTGGATTTTCATGGGGGTGTACACTGAAGCTTTCTTT | CAWIFMGVYTEAFF
TRBJ1-1 | 16 | many | . | TRBV19 | TGTGCCAGTAGTATAGGATTAGCAGGTCCGACTATTGAAGCTTTCTTT | CASSIGLAGPTIEAFF
TRBJ2-5 | 17 | many | TRBD1 | TRBV6-1 | TGTGCCAGCAGTGAAGAACCGACAGGGGGATACCAAGAGACCCAGTACTTC | CASSEEPTGGYQETQYF
TRBJ1-1 | 13 | many | . | TRBV7-7 | TGTGCCAGCAGACCTTTAGGAGACACTGAAGCTTTCTTT | CASRPLGDTEAFF
TRBJ2-5 | 15 | few | . | TRBV7-9 | TGTGCCAGCAGCTCTCAGCCGGGACGTCAAGAGACCCAGTACTTC | CASSSQPGRQETQYF